This T cell receptor beta chain was profiled in a study of early T cells in non-severe SARS-CoV-2 infection. The overall study: Sequenced bulk RNA came from whole blood that was unsorted, and chains were unpaired. Overall study findings and caveats: Clonotype matching in VDJdb favored anti-spike CD8 responses and did not capture private and CD4 specificities.

Each single cDNA molecule received a unique molecular identifier. TCRdb reprocessed the 5' RACE reads via MiXCR and lists one record per CDR3 protein. The data show about 110,000 distinct CDR3 sequences, about 12% seen once. Germline V lookup: CDR1 DFQATT, CDR2 SNEGSKA (reference sequence). Trimming removed 5 bases from V and 3 bases from J; junction bases left unmatched: 6. The CDR3 extends over 14 amino acids. This clonotype was seen a handful of times. Its antigen is currently unknown. The sequenced sample was whole blood. This TCR was recovered from an adult who was a healthcare worker with PCR-confirmed SARS-CoV-2 infection or an uninfected control (not recorded which). The chain links TRBV20-1 to TRBJ2-3, with TRBD2 identical over 9 bases. CDR3 bases: TGCAGTGCTCGGTCTAGCGGGAAGACAGATACGCAGTATTTT. This translates into CSARSSGKTDTQYF.